Listed below are T cell receptor beta chains from one sample, sequenced in a study of T-cell reconstitution after alpha-beta-depleted transplantation in children. TCRdb ran MiXCR on the PCR reads and lists one entry per CDR3 protein. The profile shows about a million distinct CDR3 sequences, about 30% of them singletons. Sequenced here: PBMCs, mostly from graft donor cells, sampled 360 days after TCRalphabeta/CD19-depleted stem cell transplant. These receptor sequences come from a boy younger than two who had a stem cell transplant for SCID, so the T cells may come from the graft donor. The conserved cysteine and the conserved F or W are not part of the CDR3 here.

TRBV24-1	TRBJ2-1	ATSGRGNEQF
TRBV7-9	TRBJ2-7	ASSFLAGPDVMQY
TRBV12-3/TRBV12-4	TRBJ1-1	ASSYTRLKAEAF
TRBV11-2	TRBJ2-7	ASSREAAGGIYEQY
TRBV4-2	TRBJ2-1	ASSHLLAGGLNEQF
TRBV28	TRBJ2-7	ASRTRTGLYEQY
TRBV5-1	TRBJ2-1	ASSLASGQGAEQF
TRBV6-2/TRBV6-3	TRBJ1-1	ATGEESRLNTEAF
TRBV6-1	TRBJ1-1	ASSRTGYDTEAF
TRBV4-1	TRBJ2-7	ASSQVIGQAYEQY
TRBV11-2	TRBJ1-5	ASSLDGTGSYSNQPQH
TRBV20-1	TRBJ2-3	SARDVAGGPPDTQY
TRBV6-5	TRBJ2-7	ASSYSSFYEQY
TRBV6-4	TRBJ2-1	ASTRTGKTYNEQF
TRBV20-1	TRBJ2-1	SATVTGGPGYNEQF
TRBV5-4	TRBJ2-3	ASSLNSGGRTDTQY
TRBV20-1	TRBJ2-3	SARKTRTSLTDTQY
TRBV7-6	TRBJ2-1	ASSLRGTSYNEQF
TRBV5-1	TRBJ2-3	ASSLGERGITDTQY
TRBV6-1	TRBJ2-5	ASRRQGAETQY
TRBV5-1	TRBJ2-2	ASSLAFGKNTGELF
TRBV20-1	TRBJ2-7	SARRTGGAYEQY
TRBV7-2	TRBJ2-2	ASSLVAVGAGELF
TRBV5-1	TRBJ2-2	ASSLTVSNTGELF
TRBV15	TRBJ2-1	ATSRDRVSNEQF